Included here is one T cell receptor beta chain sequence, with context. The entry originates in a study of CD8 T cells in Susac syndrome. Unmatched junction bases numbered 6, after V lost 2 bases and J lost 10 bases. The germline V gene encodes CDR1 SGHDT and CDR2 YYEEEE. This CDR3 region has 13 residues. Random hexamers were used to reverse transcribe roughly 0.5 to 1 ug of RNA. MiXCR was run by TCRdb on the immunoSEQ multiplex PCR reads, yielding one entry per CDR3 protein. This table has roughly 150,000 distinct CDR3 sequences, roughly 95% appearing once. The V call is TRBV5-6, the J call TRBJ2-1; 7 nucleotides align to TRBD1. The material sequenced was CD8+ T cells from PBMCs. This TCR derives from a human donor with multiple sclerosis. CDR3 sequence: CASSLTQGSEQFF. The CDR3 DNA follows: TGTGCCAGCAGCTTAACACAGGGGAGCGAGCAGTTCTTC.